This T cell receptor (beta chain) derives from a study of lymphopenia after photon versus proton radiotherapy. Looked up from germline, CDR1 is SEHNR and CDR2 is FQNEAQ (reference sequence). The CDR3 extends over 14 amino acids. Trimming removed 3 bases from V and 1 base from J, with 9 bases in between. Findings of the study overall: A bigger post-nadir fall in TCR diversity correlated inversely with survival time in deceased patients. Authors raise, but do not show, better survival with proton therapy. After the lymphocyte nadir, photon-treated repertoires showed oligoclonal expansion, especially of CD8+ Temra cells. Under photons, naive T cells and diversity fell while effector/memory populations rose.

As regards this clone: What it binds is not known.

Here immunoSEQ multiplex PCR was the method, and the copy in TCRdb shows in-frame clones only, minus some. The sample lists 150,000 to 200,000 clones; around 85% were seen once. The chain recombines TRBV7-9 with TRBJ1-1; unclear D gene. The TCR was taken from a man aged 50 or older with gastric cancer. The source was peripheral blood, collected from a patient treated with photon-based radiotherapy. The CDR3 loop reads CASSFPGENTEAFF. The CDR3 bases are TGTGCCAGCAGCTTCCCCGGAGAGAACACTGAAGCTTTCTTT.